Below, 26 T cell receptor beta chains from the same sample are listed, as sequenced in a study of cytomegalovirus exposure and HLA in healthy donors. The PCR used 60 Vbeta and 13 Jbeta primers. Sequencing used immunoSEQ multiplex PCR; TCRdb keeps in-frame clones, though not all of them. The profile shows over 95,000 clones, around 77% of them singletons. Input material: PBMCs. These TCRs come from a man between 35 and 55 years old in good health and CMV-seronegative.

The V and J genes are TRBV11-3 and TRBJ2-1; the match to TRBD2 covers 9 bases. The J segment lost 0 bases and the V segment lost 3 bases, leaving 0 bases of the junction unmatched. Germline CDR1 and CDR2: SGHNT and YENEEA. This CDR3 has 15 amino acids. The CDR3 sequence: CASSFSGSSYNEQFF. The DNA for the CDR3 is TGTGCCAGCAGCTTTAGCGGGAGCTCCTACAATGAGCAGTTCTTC.

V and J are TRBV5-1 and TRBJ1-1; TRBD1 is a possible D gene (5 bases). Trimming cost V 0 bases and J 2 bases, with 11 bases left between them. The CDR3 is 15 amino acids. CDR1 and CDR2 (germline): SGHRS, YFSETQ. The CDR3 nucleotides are TGCGCCAGCAGCTTGGTGCTCAGGGAAAACACTGAAGCTTTCTTT. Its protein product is CASSLVLRENTEAFF.

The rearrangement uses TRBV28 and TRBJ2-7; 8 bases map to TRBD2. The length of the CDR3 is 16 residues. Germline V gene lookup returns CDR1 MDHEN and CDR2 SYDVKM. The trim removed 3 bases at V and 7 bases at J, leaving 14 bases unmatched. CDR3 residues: CASSFGRAGDLEEQYF. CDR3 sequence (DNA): TGTGCCAGCAGTTTTGGGCGAGCGGGAGATTTGGAAGAGCAGTACTTC.

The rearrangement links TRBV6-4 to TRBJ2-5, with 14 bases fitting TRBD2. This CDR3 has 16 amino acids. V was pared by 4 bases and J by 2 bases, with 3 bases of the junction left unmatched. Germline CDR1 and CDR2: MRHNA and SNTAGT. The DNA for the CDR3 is TGTGCCAGCAGTGCCGGGACTAGCGGGGGTCAAGAGACCCAGTACTTC. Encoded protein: CASSAGTSGGQETQYF.

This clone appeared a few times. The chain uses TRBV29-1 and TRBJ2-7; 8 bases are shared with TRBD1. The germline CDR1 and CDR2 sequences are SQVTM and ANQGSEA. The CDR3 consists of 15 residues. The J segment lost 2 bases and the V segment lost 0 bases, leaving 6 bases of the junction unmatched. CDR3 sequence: CSVEDVRTGTYEQYF. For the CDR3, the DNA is TGCAGCGTTGAAGATGTGCGGACAGGGACCTACGAGCAGTACTTC.

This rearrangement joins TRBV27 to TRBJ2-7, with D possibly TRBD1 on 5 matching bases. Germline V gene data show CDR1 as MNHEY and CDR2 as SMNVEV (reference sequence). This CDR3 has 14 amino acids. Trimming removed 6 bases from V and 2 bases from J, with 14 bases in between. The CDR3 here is CASRPQGNPYEQYF. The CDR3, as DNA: TGTGCCAGCAGACCCCAGGGAAACCCCTACGAGCAGTACTTC.

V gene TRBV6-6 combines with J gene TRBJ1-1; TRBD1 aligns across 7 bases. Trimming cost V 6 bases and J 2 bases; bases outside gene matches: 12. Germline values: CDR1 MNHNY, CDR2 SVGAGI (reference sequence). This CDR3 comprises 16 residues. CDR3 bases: TGTGCCAGCAGCCCAATAAGGACAGGACCAAACACTGAAGCTTTCTTT. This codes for CASSPIRTGPNTEAFF.

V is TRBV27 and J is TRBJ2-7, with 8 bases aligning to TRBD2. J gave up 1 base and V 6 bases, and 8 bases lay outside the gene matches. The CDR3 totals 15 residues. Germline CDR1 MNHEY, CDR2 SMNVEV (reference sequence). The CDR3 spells CASRHQSGGSYEQYF. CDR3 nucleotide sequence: TGTGCCAGCAGGCATCAATCGGGGGGGTCCTACGAGCAGTACTTC.

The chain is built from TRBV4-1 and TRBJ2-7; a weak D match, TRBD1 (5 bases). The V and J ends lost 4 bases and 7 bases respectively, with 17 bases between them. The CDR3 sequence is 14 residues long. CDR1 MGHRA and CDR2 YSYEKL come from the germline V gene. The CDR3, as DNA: TGCGCCAGCAGCCTGCGACAGACCTCTACGGAGCAGTACTTC. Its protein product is CASSLRQTSTEQYF.

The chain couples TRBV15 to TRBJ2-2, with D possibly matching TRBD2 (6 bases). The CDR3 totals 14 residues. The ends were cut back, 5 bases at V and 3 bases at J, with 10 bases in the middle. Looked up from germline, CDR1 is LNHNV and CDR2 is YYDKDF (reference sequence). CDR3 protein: CATSLGGDTGELFF. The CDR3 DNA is TGTGCCACCAGCCTGGGCGGGGACACCGGGGAGCTGTTTTTT.

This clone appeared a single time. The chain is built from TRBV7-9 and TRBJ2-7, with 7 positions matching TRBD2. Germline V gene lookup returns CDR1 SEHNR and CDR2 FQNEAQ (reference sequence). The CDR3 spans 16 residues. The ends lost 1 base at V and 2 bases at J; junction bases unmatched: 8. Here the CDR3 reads CASSLEGGGRTYEQYF. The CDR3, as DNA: TGTGCCAGCAGCTTAGAAGGAGGCGGGAGAACCTACGAGCAGTACTTC.

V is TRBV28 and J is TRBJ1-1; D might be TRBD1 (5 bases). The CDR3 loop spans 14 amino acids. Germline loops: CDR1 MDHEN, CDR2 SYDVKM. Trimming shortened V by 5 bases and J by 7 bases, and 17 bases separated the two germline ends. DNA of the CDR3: TGTGCCAGCAGTGTCGTCCGGGGGTCCAGTGAAGCTTTCTTT. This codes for CASSVVRGSSEAFF.

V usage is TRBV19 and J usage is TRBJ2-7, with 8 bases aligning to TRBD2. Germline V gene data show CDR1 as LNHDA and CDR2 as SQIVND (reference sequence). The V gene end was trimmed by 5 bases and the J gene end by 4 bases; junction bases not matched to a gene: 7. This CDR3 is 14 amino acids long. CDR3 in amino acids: CASSGAGVGYEQYF. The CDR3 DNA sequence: TGTGCCAGTAGTGGAGCGGGAGTGGGTTACGAGCAGTACTTC. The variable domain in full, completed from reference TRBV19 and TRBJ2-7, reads DGGITQSPKYLFRKEGQNVTLSCEQNLNHDAMYWYRQDPGQGLRLIYYSQIVNDFQKGDIAEGYSVSREKKESFPLTVTSAQKNPTAFYLCASSGAGVGYEQYFGPGTRLTVT.

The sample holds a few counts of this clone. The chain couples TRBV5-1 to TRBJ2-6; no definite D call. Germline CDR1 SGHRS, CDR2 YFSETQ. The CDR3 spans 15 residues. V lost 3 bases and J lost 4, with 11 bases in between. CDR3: CASSYYSDGANVLTF. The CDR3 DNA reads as TGCGCCAGCAGCTACTATAGTGACGGGGCCAACGTCCTGACTTTC.

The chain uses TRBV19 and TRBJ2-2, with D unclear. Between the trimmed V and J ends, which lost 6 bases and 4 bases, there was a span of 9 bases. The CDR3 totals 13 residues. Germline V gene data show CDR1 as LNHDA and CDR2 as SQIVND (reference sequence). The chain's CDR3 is CASSSTFTGELFF. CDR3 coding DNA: TGTGCCAGTAGCTCGACATTCACCGGGGAGCTGTTTTTT.

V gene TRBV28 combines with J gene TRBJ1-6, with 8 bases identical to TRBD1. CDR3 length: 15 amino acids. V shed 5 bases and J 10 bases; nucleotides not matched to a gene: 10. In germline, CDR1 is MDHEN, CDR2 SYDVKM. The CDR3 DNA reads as TGTGCCAGCAGTACATTCAGACAGGGGCAATCACCCCTCCACTTT. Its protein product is CASSTFRQGQSPLHF.

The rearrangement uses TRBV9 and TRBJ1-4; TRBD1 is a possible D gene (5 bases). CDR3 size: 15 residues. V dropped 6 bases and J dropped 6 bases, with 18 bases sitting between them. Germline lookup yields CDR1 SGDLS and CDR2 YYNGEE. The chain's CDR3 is CASTKGKGNDEKLFF. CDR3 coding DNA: TGTGCCAGCACCAAGGGGAAGGGGAATGATGAAAAACTGTTTTTT.

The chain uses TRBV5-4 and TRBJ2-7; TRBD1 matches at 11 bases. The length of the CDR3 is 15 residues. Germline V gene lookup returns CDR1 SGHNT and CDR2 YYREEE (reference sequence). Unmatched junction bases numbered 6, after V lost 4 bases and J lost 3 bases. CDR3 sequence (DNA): TGTGCCAGCAGCACGGGACAGGGGGTAGACTACGAGCAGTACTTC. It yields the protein CASSTGQGVDYEQYF.

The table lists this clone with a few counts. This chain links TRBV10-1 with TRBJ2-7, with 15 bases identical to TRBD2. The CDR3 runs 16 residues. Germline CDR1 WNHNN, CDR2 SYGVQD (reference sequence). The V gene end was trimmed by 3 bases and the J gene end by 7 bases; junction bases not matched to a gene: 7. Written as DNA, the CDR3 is TGCGCCAGCAGTGACGGACTAGCGGGAGGGCCAGGGGAGCAGTACTTC. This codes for CASSDGLAGGPGEQYF.

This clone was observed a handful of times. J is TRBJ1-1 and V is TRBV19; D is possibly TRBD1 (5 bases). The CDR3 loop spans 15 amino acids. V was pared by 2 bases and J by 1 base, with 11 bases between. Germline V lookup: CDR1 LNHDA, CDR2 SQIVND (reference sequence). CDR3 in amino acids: CASSILGHKNTEAFF. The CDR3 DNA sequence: TGTGCCAGTAGTATATTAGGACACAAGAACACTGAAGCTTTCTTT.

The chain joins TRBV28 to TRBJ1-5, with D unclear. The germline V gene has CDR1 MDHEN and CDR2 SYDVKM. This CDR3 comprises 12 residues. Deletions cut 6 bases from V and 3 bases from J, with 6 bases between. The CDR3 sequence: CASSPPNQPQHF. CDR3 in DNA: TGTGCCAGCAGCCCTCCCAATCAGCCCCAGCATTTT.

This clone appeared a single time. The CDR3, as DNA: TGTGCCAGCAGCCGAACCCAGGGGTTGAGGAATGAGCAGTTCTTC. Translating it yields CASSRTQGLRNEQFF. The chain joins TRBV21-1 to TRBJ2-1; the table's D call, TRBD1, was not checked against the DNA. TRBV21-1 corresponds to a pseudogene. There are 15 residues in the CDR3.

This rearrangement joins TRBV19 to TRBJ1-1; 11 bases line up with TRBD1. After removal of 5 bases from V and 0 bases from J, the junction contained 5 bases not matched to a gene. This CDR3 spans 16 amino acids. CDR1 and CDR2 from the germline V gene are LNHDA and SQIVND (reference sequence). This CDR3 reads CASSRDRGAMNTEAFF. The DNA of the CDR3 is TGTGCCAGTAGTCGGGACAGGGGGGCGATGAACACTGAAGCTTTCTTT.

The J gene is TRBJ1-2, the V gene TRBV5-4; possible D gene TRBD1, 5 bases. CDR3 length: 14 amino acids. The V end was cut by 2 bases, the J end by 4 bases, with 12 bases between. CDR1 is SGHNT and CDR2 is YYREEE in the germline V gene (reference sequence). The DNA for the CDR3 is TGTGCCAGCAGCTTCCCCGGGACTCCCTATGGCTACACCTTC. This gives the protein CASSFPGTPYGYTF. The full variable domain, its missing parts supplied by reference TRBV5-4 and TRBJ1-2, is ETGVTQSPTHLIKTRGQQVTLRCSSQSGHNTVSWYQQALGQGPQFIFQYYREEENGRGNFPPRFSGLQFPNYSSELNVNALELDDSALYLCASSFPGTPYGYTFGSGTRLTVV.

The CDR3 sequence: CASISGLGQPQHF. Here the CDR3 DNA reads TGTGCCAGCATATCGGGTTTGGGTCAGCCCCAGCATTTT. The chain is built from TRBV28 and TRBJ1-5; D gene uncertain. Germline CDR1 is MDHEN and CDR2 is SYDVKM. V gave up 7 bases and J gave up 6 bases, with 13 bases separating them. The CDR3 extends over 13 amino acids.

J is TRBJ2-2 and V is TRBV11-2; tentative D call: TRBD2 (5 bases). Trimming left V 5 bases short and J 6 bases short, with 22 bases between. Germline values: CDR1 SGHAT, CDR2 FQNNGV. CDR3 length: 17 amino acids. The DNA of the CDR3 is TGTGCCAGCAGCCCTAGGGTCAGTGGGAGCTTTGCCGGGGAGCTGTTTTTT. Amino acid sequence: CASSPRVSGSFAGELFF.